The clone carrying this T cell receptor (beta chain) was seen a single time. Data came from immunoSEQ multiplex PCR; TCRdb stores just in-frame clones and leaves some out. The sample has some 15,000 clones, around two thirds seen once. This sample is drawn from a study of neoadjuvant anti-PD-1 for oral cavity cancer. Unmatched junction bases numbered 10, after V lost 8 bases and J lost 0 bases. The CDR3 consists of 17 residues. CDR1 is SNHLY, CDR2 FYNNEI, per germline. The chain links TRBV2 to TRBJ1-6, with 7 bases lining up with TRBD1. The sample consisted of PBMCs, taken before nivolumab (anti-PD-1) treatment. The origin of this receptor is a person aged 40 to 85 with oral cavity squamous cell carcinoma. The CDR3: CASLGQVPGSYNSPLHF. The DNA for the CDR3 is TGTGCCAGCCTAGGACAGGTCCCGGGCTCCTATAATTCACCCCTCCACTTT.